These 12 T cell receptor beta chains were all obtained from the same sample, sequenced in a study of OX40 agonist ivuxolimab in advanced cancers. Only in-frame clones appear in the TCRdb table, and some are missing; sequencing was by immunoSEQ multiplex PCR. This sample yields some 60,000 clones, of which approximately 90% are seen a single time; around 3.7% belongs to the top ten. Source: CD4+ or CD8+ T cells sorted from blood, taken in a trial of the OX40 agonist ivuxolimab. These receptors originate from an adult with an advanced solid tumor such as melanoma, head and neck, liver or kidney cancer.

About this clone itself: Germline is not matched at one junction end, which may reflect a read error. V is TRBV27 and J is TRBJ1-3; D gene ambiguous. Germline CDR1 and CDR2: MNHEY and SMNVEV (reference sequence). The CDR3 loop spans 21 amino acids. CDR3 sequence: CAGSLSSGSRKILNSGNTIYF. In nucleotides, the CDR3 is TGTGCCGGCAGTCTAAGTTCCGGGAGCCGTAAAATACTTAATTCTGGAAACACCATATATTTT.

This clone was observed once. The CDR3 sequence is CSARTGVGETQYF. The CDR3 DNA is TGCAGCGCTCGGACAGGGGTCGGAGAGACCCAGTACTTC. V usage is TRBV29-1 and J usage is TRBJ2-5; TRBD1 matches at 9 bases. The J segment lost 4 bases and the V segment lost 7 bases, leaving 7 bases of the junction unmatched. The germline CDR1 and CDR2 sequences are SQVTM and ANQGSEA. The CDR3 runs 13 residues.

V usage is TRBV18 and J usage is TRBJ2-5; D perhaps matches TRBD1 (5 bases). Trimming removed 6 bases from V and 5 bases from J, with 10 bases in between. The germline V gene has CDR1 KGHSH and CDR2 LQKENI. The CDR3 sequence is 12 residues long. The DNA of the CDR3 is TGTGCCAGCTCCCCCAGGGCTGAGACCCAGTACTTC. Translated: CASSPRAETQYF.

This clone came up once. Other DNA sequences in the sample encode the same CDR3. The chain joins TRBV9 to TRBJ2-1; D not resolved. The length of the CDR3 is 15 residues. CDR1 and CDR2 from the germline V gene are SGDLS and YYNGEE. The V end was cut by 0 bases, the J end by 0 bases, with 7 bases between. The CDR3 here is CASSVDGGSYNEQFF. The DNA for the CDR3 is TGTGCCAGCAGCGTAGATGGCGGCTCCTACAATGAGCAGTTCTTC.

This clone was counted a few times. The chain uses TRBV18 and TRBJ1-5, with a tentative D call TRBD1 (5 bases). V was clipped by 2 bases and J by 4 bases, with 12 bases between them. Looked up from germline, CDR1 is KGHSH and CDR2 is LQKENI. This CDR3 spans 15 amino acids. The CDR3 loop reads CASSPGREGNQPQHF. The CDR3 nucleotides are TGTGCCAGCTCACCAGGCAGGGAGGGAAATCAGCCCCAGCATTTT.

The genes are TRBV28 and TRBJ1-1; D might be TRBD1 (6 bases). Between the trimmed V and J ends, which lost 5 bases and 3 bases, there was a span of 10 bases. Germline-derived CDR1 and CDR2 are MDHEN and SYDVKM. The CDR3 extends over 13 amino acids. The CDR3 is CASSLTGYTEAFF. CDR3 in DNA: TGTGCCAGCAGTCTTACAGGGTACACTGAAGCTTTCTTT. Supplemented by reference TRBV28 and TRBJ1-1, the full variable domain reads DVKVTQSSRYLVKRTGEKVFLECVQDMDHENMFWYRQDPGLGLRLIYFSYDVKMKEKGDIPEGYSVSREKKERFSLILESASTNQTSMYLCASSLTGYTEAFFGQGTRLTVV.

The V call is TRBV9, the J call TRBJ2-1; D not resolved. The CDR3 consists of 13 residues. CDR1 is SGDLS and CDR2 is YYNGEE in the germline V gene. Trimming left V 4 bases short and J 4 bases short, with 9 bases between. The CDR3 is CASSSQRYNEQFF. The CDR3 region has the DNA TGTGCCAGCAGCTCCCAGAGGTACAATGAGCAGTTCTTC. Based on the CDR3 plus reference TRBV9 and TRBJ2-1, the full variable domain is DSGVTQTPKHLITATGQRVTLRCSPRSGDLSVYWYQQSLDQGLQFLIQYYNGEERAKGNILERFSAQQFPDLHSELNLSSLELGDSALYFCASSSQRYNEQFFGPGTRLTVL.

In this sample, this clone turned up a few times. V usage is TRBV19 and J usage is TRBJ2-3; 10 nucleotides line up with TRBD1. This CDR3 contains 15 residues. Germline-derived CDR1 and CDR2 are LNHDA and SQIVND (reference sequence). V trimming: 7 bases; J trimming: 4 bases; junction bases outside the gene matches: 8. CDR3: CASKGAGTGADTQYF. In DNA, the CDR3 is TGTGCCAGTAAGGGGGCAGGGACAGGGGCAGATACGCAGTATTTT.

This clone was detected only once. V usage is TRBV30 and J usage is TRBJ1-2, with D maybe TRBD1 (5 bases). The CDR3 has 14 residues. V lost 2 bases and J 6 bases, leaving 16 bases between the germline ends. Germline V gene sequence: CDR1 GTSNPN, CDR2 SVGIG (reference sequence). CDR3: CAWSYFREKNGYTF. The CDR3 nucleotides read TGTGCCTGGAGTTATTTCAGGGAAAAGAATGGCTACACCTTC.

CDR3 DNA sequence: TGTGCCAGCAGCATTACCACAGGGGGCACTGAAGCTTTCTTT. As protein: CASSITTGGTEAFF. The V gene is TRBV7-8, the J gene TRBJ1-1; TRBD1 agrees at 8 bases. CDR1 is SGHVS, CDR2 FQNEAQ, per germline. This CDR3 is 14 amino acids long. After removal of 5 bases from V and 4 bases from J, the junction contained 6 bases not matched to a gene.

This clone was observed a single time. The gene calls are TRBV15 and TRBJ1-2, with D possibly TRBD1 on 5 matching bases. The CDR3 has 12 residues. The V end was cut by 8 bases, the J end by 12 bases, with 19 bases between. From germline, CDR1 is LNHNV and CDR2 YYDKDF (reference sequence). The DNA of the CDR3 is TGTGCCACCTCTTTTGGAGGGGATTTCAACACCTTC. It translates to CATSFGGDFNTF.

CDR3 nucleotide sequence: TGTGCCAGCAGCGTAGCTCTAGAAAGCTATGGCTACACCTTC. Its translation: CASSVALESYGYTF. The chain couples TRBV9 to TRBJ1-2; D unresolved. The CDR3 runs 14 residues. V was clipped by 0 bases and J by 4 bases, with 10 bases between them. CDR1 SGDLS and CDR2 YYNGEE come from the germline V gene.